Following are 29 T cell receptor beta chains from one sample sequenced in a study of tumor and adjacent non-tumor tissue in lung cancer. TCRbeta libraries were built with three rounds of nested PCR, modified from ARM-PCR. TCRdb independently ran MiXCR on the multiplex PCR reads; one entry per CDR3 protein. This table holds over 110,000 distinct CDR3 sequences, around 61% found once. RNA was extracted from bulk tissue without any cell sorting. The sample consisted of lung tumor tissue. The receptors were sampled from a man between 60 and 75 years old with small cell lung cancer.

The CDR3, as DNA: TGCAGTGTTTTTTTAGGCGGGAGGGCGAGGGTTAAGCAGTTCTTC. This codes for CSVFLGGRARVKQFF. The chain links TRBV20-1 to TRBJ2-1; 9 bases are shared with TRBD2. This CDR3 contains 15 residues. The J segment lost 11 bases and the V segment lost 7 bases, leaving 18 bases of the junction unmatched. Looked up from germline, CDR1 is DFQATT and CDR2 is SNEGSKA (reference sequence).

This clonotype came up a few times. This CDR3 is missing its conserved last phenylalanine or tryptophan, likely due to a read error. DNA of the CDR3: TGTGCCAGCAGCGGATGGGGGCGCGAGCAGTACTTG. This translates into CASSGWGREQYL. The J gene is TRBJ2-7, the V gene TRBV11-1, with D perhaps TRBD1 (6 bases). Trimming shortened V by 5 bases and J by 6 bases, and 11 bases separated the two germline ends. In germline, CDR1 is SGHAT, CDR2 FQDESV (reference sequence). There are 12 residues in the CDR3.

This clonotype was counted only a few times. A much larger clonotype is one base distant, so this may be a read error. This chain connects TRBV11-2 to TRBJ2-1; TRBD2 matches 13 bases. Germline CDR1 and CDR2: SGHAT and FQNNGV. The CDR3 extends over 19 amino acids. J was trimmed by 3 bases and V by 7 bases; bases with no gene match: 15. As DNA, the CDR3 is TGTGCCAGCATCCCTTGGGTACTAGCGGGAGGGGGTATCTACAATGAGCAGTTCTTC. This encodes CASIPWVLAGGGIYNEQFF.

The chain is built from TRBV10-3 and TRBJ2-7, with 9 bases lining up with TRBD2. The CDR3 is 13 amino acids. Germline CDR1 ENHRY, CDR2 SYGVKD. V lost 3 bases, J lost 7 bases, and 4 bases stayed unmatched. The CDR3 spells CAISEGTSREQYV. CDR3 nucleotides: TGTGCCATCAGTGAAGGGACTAGCCGGGAGCAGTACGTC.

This clonotype was detected ten times or more. The CDR3 DNA sequence: TGTGCCAGCAGCGCGTCAGGGGGCGAGGGTGGCTACACCTTC. Its translation: CASSASGGEGGYTF. The chain couples TRBV5-4 to TRBJ1-2, with TRBD1 matching 8 bases. The trim removed 4 bases at V and 7 bases at J, leaving 9 bases unmatched. The CDR3 runs to 14 residues. The germline V gene has CDR1 SGHNT and CDR2 YYREEE (reference sequence).

Turning to this clonotype: It is likely a read error, because the conserved phenylalanine at the end of the CDR3 is missing. The CDR3 DNA reads TGCAGTACCAGAGGGACTATCCAAGAGACCCAGTACTAC. This sequence encodes CSTRGTIQETQYY. The chain is built from TRBV20-1 and TRBJ2-5; 7 positions agree with TRBD2. The J segment lost 1 base and the V segment lost 8 bases, leaving 7 bases of the junction unmatched. Germline values: CDR1 DFQATT, CDR2 SNEGSKA (reference sequence). The CDR3 has 13 residues.

Details on this clonotype: The junction does not match germline at one end; this may be a read error. CDR3 amino acids: CASSLLSGETYNEQFF. In DNA, the CDR3 is TGTGCTAGCAGTTTATTGAGCGGGGAAACCTACAATGAGCAGTTCTTC. The gene calls are TRBV12-3 or TRBV12-4 and TRBJ2-1; 7 nucleotides line up with TRBD2. The CDR3 contains 16 residues.

This clonotype was counted at least ten times. The chain combines TRBV20-1 with TRBJ2-3, with 9 bases aligning to TRBD2. The ends lost 2 bases at V and 5 bases at J; junction bases unmatched: 11. Germline V gene sequence: CDR1 DFQATT, CDR2 SNEGSKA (reference sequence). CDR3 length: 16 amino acids. In DNA, the CDR3 is TGCAGTGCTAGAAGAGTTCAGCGGGAGGTCGGAGATACGCAGTATTTT. Translated, it gives CSARRVQREVGDTQYF.

About this clonotype itself: One end of the junction varies from germline; a read error may be responsible. The chain uses TRBV11-3 and TRBJ2-1; TRBD2 might be the D (5 bases). CDR3 length: 18 amino acids. In germline, CDR1 is SGHNT, CDR2 YENEEA. CDR3: CASSLEGGGSLLYDGQFF. In nucleotides, the CDR3 is TGTGCAAGCAGCTTAGAGGGCGGAGGATCCCTTCTTTATGATGGGCAGTTCTTC.

Notes on this clonotype: A much larger clone is a single base away; this may be a read error. This chain links TRBV25-1 with TRBJ2-5; a possible D gene is TRBD2 (6 bases). CDR1 is MGHDK and CDR2 is SYGVNS in the germline V gene. There are 15 residues in the CDR3. The chain's CDR3 is CASSLTGVGKETHYF. DNA for the CDR3: TGTGCCAGCAGTCTAACGGGAGTAGGGAAAGAGACCCACTACTTC.

V usage is TRBV6-5 and J usage is TRBJ1-6; D perhaps matches TRBD1 (5 bases). V lost 7 bases and J lost 8, with 12 bases in between. Germline-derived CDR1 and CDR2 are MNHEY and SVGAGI. This CDR3 has 13 residues. DNA for the CDR3: TGTGCCAGCAATAGTGCCAGGGATTCACCCCTCCACTTT. As protein: CASNSARDSPLHF.

Many counts were recorded for this clonotype. V usage is TRBV6-2 or TRBV6-3 and J usage is TRBJ2-5; D perhaps matches TRBD1 (5 bases). The V gene's germline CDR1 is MNHEY and CDR2 SVGEGT. Trimming pared 5 bases from V and 0 bases from J, leaving 7 bases between. CDR3 size: 13 residues. The CDR3 DNA reads TGTGCCAGCAGTCGACAGTACCAAGAGACCCAGTACTTC. This codes for CASSRQYQETQYF.

The chain joins TRBV6-1 to TRBJ1-1; D gene unclear. The CDR3 consists of 14 residues. CDR1 is MNHNS, CDR2 SASEGT, per germline. Trimming took off 6 bases at V and 7 bases at J, with 18 bases between the two ends. The DNA for the CDR3 is TGTGCCAGCAGGGCGTGGATTGGAACCCTTGAAGCTTTCTTT. This translates into CASRAWIGTLEAFF.

This clonotype has a count of ten or more. The V call is TRBV20-1, the J call TRBJ2-4; 15 bases fit TRBD2. The CDR3 contains 16 residues. Germline V gene data show CDR1 as DFQATT and CDR2 as SNEGSKA (reference sequence). J gave up 3 bases and V 6 bases, and 6 bases lay outside the gene matches. The CDR3 loop is CSAKGLAGGVKNIQYF. For the CDR3, the DNA is TGCAGTGCCAAAGGACTAGCGGGAGGGGTCAAAAACATTCAGTACTTC.

A remark on this clonotype: One end of the junction varies from germline; a read error may be responsible. This rearrangement joins TRBV6-1 to TRBJ2-2; 7 bases fit TRBD1. In germline, CDR1 is MNHNS, CDR2 SASEGT. The CDR3 totals 16 residues. The CDR3 nucleotides are TGTGTCAGCAGGACGGGGCAAGACAGGGTTACAGGGGAGCTGTTTTTT. The encoded protein is CVSRTGQDRVTGELFF.

Regarding this clonotype: The junction differs from germline at one of its ends, possibly a read error. The V and J genes are TRBV6-1 and TRBJ1-6, with D uncertain. This CDR3 contains 15 residues. The V gene's germline CDR1 is MNHNS and CDR2 SASEGT. CDR3 loop: CASSSKSSYNSLLHF. Here the CDR3 DNA reads TGTGCAAGCAGTTCCAAGAGCTCCTATAATTCACTCCTCCACTTT.

This sequence joins TRBV20-1 and TRBJ2-3, with D hard to call. The ends were cut back, 3 bases at V and 1 base at J, with 11 bases in the middle. This CDR3 region has 14 residues. Per the germline V gene, CDR1 is DFQATT and CDR2 is SNEGSKA (reference sequence). CDR3 coding DNA: TGCAGTGCTAGTGATACCCTAGGCACAGATACGCAGTATTTT. Protein sequence: CSASDTLGTDTQYF.

For this clonotype: This could be a read error, since a much larger clone is one nucleotide away. This sequence joins TRBV20-1 and TRBJ2-7; D is unresolved. The CDR3 loop spans 11 amino acids. The V gene's germline CDR1 is DFQATT and CDR2 SNEGSKA (reference sequence). V dropped 3 bases and J dropped 6 bases, with 9 bases sitting between them. This CDR3 is CSASSSVEQYF. The DNA of the CDR3 is TGCAGTGCTAGCTCGTCCGTCGAGCAGTACTTC.

Notes on this clonotype: This may be a read error: a much more frequent sequence differs by one nucleotide. The rearrangement links TRBV20-1 to TRBJ2-1; tentatively, D is TRBD1 (5 bases). Germline loops: CDR1 DFQATT, CDR2 SNEGSKA (reference sequence). The CDR3 runs 15 residues. Trimming left V 3 bases short and J 5 bases short, with 17 bases between. The CDR3 nucleotides are TGCAGTGCTAGGCGACAGATCACTGATCACAATGAGCAGTTCTTC. This translates into CSARRQITDHNEQFF.

With respect to this clonotype: The germline gene is not matched at one end of the junction; a read error may be the cause. The genes are TRBV5-1 and TRBJ2-1; TRBD2 is a possible D gene (6 bases). From germline, CDR1 is SGHRS and CDR2 YFSETQ. The CDR3 contains 15 residues. CDR3 protein: CASSLGGDSYNGQFF. The DNA for the CDR3 is TGCGCCAGCAGCTTGGGGGGGGACTCCTATAATGGGCAGTTCTTC.

V usage is TRBV11-2 and J usage is TRBJ2-7; D is undetermined. This CDR3 is 14 amino acids long. Germline CDR1 and CDR2: SGHAT and FQNNGV. CDR3 sequence reads: CPSSLSVKPYEQYV. The CDR3 DNA reads TGTCCCAGCAGCCTATCCGTGAAGCCCTACGAGCAGTACGTC.

As concerns this clonotype: This may come from a read error, since a much larger clone is one base off. The chain uses TRBV20-1 and TRBJ2-7, with 10 positions matching TRBD2. CDR1 is DFQATT and CDR2 is SNEGSKA in the germline V gene (reference sequence). This CDR3 comprises 15 residues. The junction had 8 bases not matched to a gene; V was cut back by 6 bases and J by 0 bases. The CDR3 reads CSASNGTSVSYEQYF. Here the CDR3 DNA reads TGCAGTGCCTCGAACGGGACTAGCGTCTCCTACGAGCAGTACTTC.

A note on this clonotype: A clone one base away is much larger, so this may be a read error. This chain connects TRBV4-2 to TRBJ2-3, with a possible D match to TRBD2 (6 bases). V lost 3 bases, J lost 5 bases, and 9 bases lay in between. CDR1 is LGHNA and CDR2 is YNFKEQ in the germline V gene. The CDR3 spans 13 residues. The CDR3 DNA reads TGTGCCAGCAGCCATGGAGGGATAGATACGCAGTATTTT. The encoded protein is CASSHGGIDTQYF.

This clonotype was seen only a few times. Sequence at one end of the junction differs from germline and may be a read error. This chain joins TRBV29-1 and TRBJ1-2; D might be TRBD1 (6 bases). The CDR3 covers 13 residues. Germline loops: CDR1 SQVTM, CDR2 ANQGSEA. CDR3 bases: TGCAGCGTTGGAGTTCGGGCAGGGGATGGCTACGCCTTC. Translation: CSVGVRAGDGYAF.

Comments on this clonotype: Given a much more abundant clone one base away, this may be a read error. The V and J genes are TRBV20-1 and TRBJ1-1, with D possibly being TRBD1 (5 bases). The CDR3 has 11 amino acids. V lost 6 bases and J 10 bases, leaving 15 bases between the germline ends. Germline V gene lookup returns CDR1 DFQATT and CDR2 SNEGSKA (reference sequence). The CDR3 protein is CSAKTEGRAFF. The CDR3 DNA is TGCAGTGCCAAGACGGAGGGGCGAGCTTTCTTT.

Ten or more counts support this clonotype. This sequence joins TRBV20-1 and TRBJ1-5; TRBD1 matches 7 bases. The germline V gene encodes CDR1 DFQATT and CDR2 SNEGSKA (reference sequence). The CDR3 is made up of 13 amino acids. Trimming took 0 bases from V and 7 from J; bases not matched to a gene: 3. DNA for the CDR3: TGCAGTGCTAGAGATAACAGGGGCCAGCCCCAGCATTTT. It codes for CSARDNRGQPQHF.

This clonotype was detected many times. In DNA form, the CDR3 reads TGTGCCAGCAGCTTAGGGTTGAACAATGAGCAGTTCTTC. This codes for CASSLGLNNEQFF. The chain couples TRBV11-3 to TRBJ2-1; D remains unclear. Germline V CDR1 and CDR2: SGHNT, YENEEA. There are 13 residues in the CDR3. Trimming took off 1 base at V and 5 bases at J, with 6 bases between the two ends.

Ten or more counts support this clonotype. The gene calls are TRBV11-2 and TRBJ2-5; weak D call: TRBD1 (6 bases). Trimming cost V 5 bases and J 4 bases, with 23 bases left between them. Germline CDR1 reads SGHAT; CDR2 reads FQNNGV. The CDR3 extends over 17 amino acids. The CDR3 loop is CASSPPGQPVGRETQYF. The CDR3 bases are TGTGCCAGCAGCCCTCCAGGACAGCCCGTTGGGAGAGAGACCCAGTACTTC.

Remarks on this clonotype: A much larger clone sits a single nucleotide away, making a read error possible. This chain uses TRBV12-3 or TRBV12-4 with TRBJ2-5; D remains ambiguous. This CDR3 has 11 amino acids. The CDR3 coding sequence is TGTGCCAGCAGTTCCCGAGAGACCCATTACTTC. This sequence encodes CASSSRETHYF.